Reported below is one T cell receptor beta chain. The data were obtained in a study of PD-1 blockade in classical Hodgkin lymphoma. Method: immunoSEQ multiplex PCR; TCRdb's copy keeps in-frame clones and lacks some. The repertoire holds 7,000 to 8,500 clones, with 60% to 85% as singletons. Time point: newly diagnosed, previously untreated cHL patient sample. Trimming shortened V by 0 bases and J by 6 bases, and 7 bases separated the two germline ends. CDR3 length equals 12 residues. The germline gives CDR1 SGHRS, CDR2 YFSETQ. This clonotype was obtained from a human donor with classical Hodgkin lymphoma. Sequencing was done on a sample of peripheral blood mononuclear cells (PBMCs). The V call is TRBV5-1, the J call TRBJ2-7, with a weak D call TRBD2 (5 bases). This chain's CDR3 is CASSLEGGEQYF. CDR3 DNA: TGCGCCAGCAGCTTGGAAGGAGGCGAGCAGTACTTC.